This is a list of T cell receptor beta chains from one sample in a study of control samples from healthy donors and cancer patients. Profiled with immunoSEQ multiplex PCR; TCRdb holds only in-frame clones, not every one. The data show about 250,000 clones, about 80% seen once. The specimen was PBMCs. Source of these receptors: a woman in her fifties or sixties with lung cancer. The CDR3 runs from the conserved cysteine through the conserved F or W. A D gene is named only where the DNA matches it firmly. Rows give clone size only sometimes, using once, few, many, or a class for an expanded clone.

d_gene	j_gene	abundance	v_gene	CDR3nt	CDR3aa
NA	TRBJ2-7	NA	TRBV28	TGTGCCAGCAGTTTGGGCAGAACCTACGAGCAGTACTTC	CASSLGRTYEQYF
TRBD2	TRBJ2-5	NA	TRBV5-1	TGCGCCAGCAGCTTGGAGTGGGGGGGACAAGAGACCCAGTACTTC	CASSLEWGGQETQYF
NA	TRBJ1-2	NA	TRBV28	TGTGCCAGCAGTTTGAACTATGGCTACACCTTC	CASSLNYGYTF
TRBD1	TRBJ2-7	NA	TRBV11-2	TGTGCCAGCAGCTTAGGGACAGGACTCTACGAGCAGTACTTC	CASSLGTGLYEQYF
NA	TRBJ2-7	NA	TRBV5-1	TGCGCCAGCAGCGGCGATATGACAGGCTACGAGCAGTACTTC	CASSGDMTGYEQYF
TRBD1	TRBJ2-5	once	TRBV2	TGTGCCAGCAGTCTACAGGGGGTTAGCGAGACCCAGTACTTC	CASSLQGVSETQYF
TRBD2	TRBJ2-3	NA	TRBV6-5	TGTGCCAGCAGTCGACTAGCGAAAGATACGCAGTATTTT	CASSRLAKDTQYF
NA	TRBJ1-4	NA	TRBV11-1	TGTGCCAGCAGGGGACAAACTGAAAAACTGTTTTTT	CASRGQTEKLFF
NA	TRBJ1-5	NA	TRBV2	TGTGCCAGCACGGGCCCGTCCGATAATCAGCCCCAGCATTTT	CASTGPSDNQPQHF
NA	TRBJ1-1	NA	TRBV9	TGTGCCAGCAGCGTAGTGGGGGCGGGCACTGAAGCTTTCTTT	CASSVVGAGTEAFF
TRBD1	TRBJ2-7	NA	TRBV29-1	TGCAGCGTTGATGTCACAGGGGTACGGGCCGAGCAGTACTTC	CSVDVTGVRAEQYF
NA	TRBJ1-3	NA	TRBV6-5	TGTGCCACCTCAGGGGAACCTGGAAACACCATATATTTT	CATSGEPGNTIYF
TRBD1	TRBJ1-1	NA	TRBV19	TGTGCCAGTATGAGGGGACAGGGGATGAACACTGAAGCTTTCTTT	CASMRGQGMNTEAFF
NA	TRBJ1-1	NA	TRBV3-1/TRBV3-2	TGTGCCAGCAGCTACGGGAGTGCGGCTTTCTTT	CASSYGSAAFF
TRBD1	TRBJ1-5	few	TRBV7-9	TGTGCCAGCAGCTTAGAGGACAGGGGAGCTCAGCCCCAGCATTTT	CASSLEDRGAQPQHF
NA	TRBJ1-4	NA	TRBV28	TGTGCCAGCAGTCGACAGGTTGCTAATGAAAAACTGTTTTTT	CASSRQVANEKLFF
NA	TRBJ1-4	NA	TRBV2	TGTGCCGGGGGGACAATGGATGAAAAACTGTTTTTT	CAGGTMDEKLFF
TRBD2	TRBJ2-2	NA	TRBV19	TGTGCCAGTAGACTAGCGGGAGATACCGGGGAGCTGTTTTTT	CASRLAGDTGELFF
TRBD1	TRBJ2-4	few	TRBV5-1	TGCGCCAGCAGCCAGGGGGCCGGCCGCGCCAAAAACATTCAGTACTTC	CASSQGAGRAKNIQYF
NA	TRBJ2-3	NA	TRBV10-3	TGTGCCATCAGTGACAGGGTCGGCACAGATACGCAGTATTTT	CAISDRVGTDTQYF
TRBD1	TRBJ1-5	NA	TRBV15	TGTGCCACCTCCGGGACAGGGGGCATTCAGCCCCAGCATTTT	CATSGTGGIQPQHF
TRBD1	TRBJ1-3	NA	TRBV28	TGTGCCAGCAGATACTCCGGGACAGATGTACCTGGAAACACCATATATTTT	CASRYSGTDVPGNTIYF
TRBD2	TRBJ2-2	few	TRBV5-1	TGCGCCAGCAGCGGGACTAGCGGCCCCACCGGGGAGCTGTTTTTT	CASSGTSGPTGELFF
TRBD2	TRBJ2-3	NA	TRBV18	TGTGCCAGCTCACCACCAGGGAGGGCAGATACGCAGTATTTT	CASSPPGRADTQYF
NA	TRBJ2-1	NA	TRBV7-9	TGTGCCAGCAGCTTAGGGCCCCGGCAGTTCTTC	CASSLGPRQFF
TRBD1	TRBJ1-1	NA	TRBV19	TGTGCCAGTAGTAGGACAGGGGTGAACACTGAAGCTTTCTTT	CASSRTGVNTEAFF
NA	TRBJ2-3	NA	TRBV14	TGTGCCAGCAGCCAAGGGGCCCAGAGGGCAGATACGCAGTATTTT	CASSQGAQRADTQYF
NA	TRBJ2-2	NA	TRBV18	TGTGCCAGCTCACCCCCGCAGGGGGGGGCCGGGGAGCTGTTTTTT	CASSPPQGGAGELFF
NA	TRBJ2-2	few	TRBV5-6	TGTGCCAGCAGCTCACTGTCCCAGGGGAACACCGGGGAGCTGTTTTTT	CASSSLSQGNTGELFF
TRBD2	TRBJ2-4	NA	TRBV19	TGTGCCAGTAGTATAGCCGGCGGGGGTCGGGCCAAAAACATTCAGTACTTC	CASSIAGGGRAKNIQYF
TRBD1	TRBJ1-3	NA	TRBV7-9	TGTGCCAGCAACAGCAGTCGACAGGGCGGTGGAAACACCATATATTTT	CASNSSRQGGGNTIYF
TRBD1	TRBJ2-7	NA	TRBV5-6	TGTGCCAGCAGCTTGTTAAGGACAGGGATCTACGAGCAGTACTTC	CASSLLRTGIYEQYF
TRBD2	TRBJ2-1	NA	TRBV5-5	TGTGCCAGCAGCTCCCTACTAGCGGGGGGGCTATATGAGCAGTTCTTC	CASSSLLAGGLYEQFF
TRBD1	TRBJ2-1	once	TRBV9	TGTGCCAGCAGCACGAGACAGGGGGCGGAAAATGAGCAGTTCTTC	CASSTRQGAENEQFF
TRBD2	TRBJ2-1	NA	TRBV14	TGTGCCAGCAGCCGCCCCGGGGAGCGGGGGGACTACAATGAGCAGTTCTTC	CASSRPGERGDYNEQFF
TRBD1	TRBJ2-1	NA	TRBV9	TGTGCCAGCAGCCCCTCGGGGACAGGGTGGAATGAGCAGTTCTTC	CASSPSGTGWNEQFF
TRBD1	TRBJ1-1	NA	TRBV2	TGTGCCAGCAGTGGACAGGGAAACACTGAAGCTTTCTTT	CASSGQGNTEAFF
NA	TRBJ1-5	NA	TRBV10-1	TGCGCCAGCAGCCCGGGACGCGATCAGCCCCAGCATTTT	CASSPGRDQPQHF
NA	TRBJ1-2	NA	TRBV28	TGTGCCAGCAGTTCGTCTTCGCAGGGCTATGGCTACACCTTC	CASSSSSQGYGYTF
TRBD2	TRBJ2-7	NA	TRBV2	TGTGCCAGCAGACGCCAGCGGGGGGCAACCTACGAGCAGTACTTC	CASRRQRGATYEQYF
NA	TRBJ2-7	NA	TRBV11-3	TGTGCCAGCAGCTTAGTCGACGAAGGCGAGCAGTACTTC	CASSLVDEGEQYF
NA	TRBJ2-5	NA	TRBV7-3	TGTGCCAGCAGCTTAACGGCCCGGCAAGAGACCCAGTACTTC	CASSLTARQETQYF
NA	TRBJ2-2	NA	TRBV28	TGTGCCAGCAGTCCCCCAGGCCGGTCGCTGTTTTTT	CASSPPGRSLFF
NA	TRBJ1-2	NA	TRBV27	TGTGCCAGCAGATTTTGGGCATCTAACTATGGCTACACCTTC	CASRFWASNYGYTF
NA	TRBJ1-2	few	TRBV20-1	TGCAGTGCTAGTGCCAGGGGTAACTATGGCTACACCTTC	CSASARGNYGYTF
NA	TRBJ2-1	NA	TRBV5-1	TGCGCCAGCAGCTTGGGGACGGATGAGCAGTTCTTC	CASSLGTDEQFF
NA	TRBJ1-5	NA	TRBV4-2	TGTGCCAGTATTGAGGGACCTCGGGGCAATCAGCCCCAGCATTTT	CASIEGPRGNQPQHF
NA	TRBJ2-7	NA	TRBV6-6	TGTGCCAGCAGTTCCGACGGGTACGAGCAGTACTTC	CASSSDGYEQYF
TRBD2	TRBJ2-1	few	TRBV7-9	TGTGCCAGCAGCTTAGGAGGGACTAGCGGGGCCGACAATGAGCAGTTCTTC	CASSLGGTSGADNEQFF
NA	TRBJ2-7	NA	TRBV5-1	TGCGCCAGCAGCTTGGAGCGGAGCTCCTACGAGCAGTACTTC	CASSLERSSYEQYF
NA	TRBJ1-4	NA	TRBV3-1/TRBV3-2	TGTGCCAGCAGCCAAGGGGTACAGGGTAATGAAAAACTGTTTTTT	CASSQGVQGNEKLFF
NA	TRBJ2-5	once	TRBV3-1/TRBV3-2	TGTGCCAGCCGGTTAGGTCAGGCCCAAGAGACCCAGTACTTC	CASRLGQAQETQYF
TRBD1	TRBJ2-3	NA	TRBV27	TGTGCCAGCAGTTTGGGACAGGGCGCAGATACGCAGTATTTT	CASSLGQGADTQYF